This note documents a single TCR beta chain sequence. This CDR3 spans 18 amino acids. Per germline, CDR1 SGHDN and CDR2 FVKESK. With V trimmed by 5 bases and J by 4 bases, 12 bases remained unmatched. The entry originates in a study of blood T cell repertoires in COVID-19. Study at large: The study drew acute and convalescent COVID-19 samples from the United States, Italy and Spain. Sample material is recorded as cDNA or gDNA derived from T cells, B-cell-depleted T cells, or PBMCs.

Produced via immunoSEQ multiplex PCR; TCRdb's table is partial and in-frame only. Of about 300,000 clones listed, about 85% were seen once; the top ten hold about 2%. Material for sequencing was PBMCs or T cells enriched from blood (not recorded which). The chain employs TRBV14 and TRBJ2-1; the match to TRBD2 covers 12 bases. This clonotype originated in a woman in her 30s who had been exposed to COVID-19. CDR3 DNA: TGTGCCAGCAGCTACCGAGAGACTAGCGGGGGTGGATACAATGAGCAGTTCTTC. Protein product: CASSYRETSGGGYNEQFF.